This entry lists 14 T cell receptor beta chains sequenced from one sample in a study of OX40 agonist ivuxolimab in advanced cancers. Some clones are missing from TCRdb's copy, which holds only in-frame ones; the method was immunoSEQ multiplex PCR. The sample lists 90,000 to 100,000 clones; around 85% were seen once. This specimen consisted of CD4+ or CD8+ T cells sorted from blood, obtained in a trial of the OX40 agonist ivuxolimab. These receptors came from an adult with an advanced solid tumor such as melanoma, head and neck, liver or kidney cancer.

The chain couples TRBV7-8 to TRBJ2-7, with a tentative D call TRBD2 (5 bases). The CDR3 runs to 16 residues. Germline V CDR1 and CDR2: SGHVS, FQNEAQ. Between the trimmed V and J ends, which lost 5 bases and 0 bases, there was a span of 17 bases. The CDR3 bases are TGTGCCAGCAGCCCCCGCGAGGGTTTCCTCTCCTACGAGCAGTACTTC. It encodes CASSPREGFLSYEQYF.

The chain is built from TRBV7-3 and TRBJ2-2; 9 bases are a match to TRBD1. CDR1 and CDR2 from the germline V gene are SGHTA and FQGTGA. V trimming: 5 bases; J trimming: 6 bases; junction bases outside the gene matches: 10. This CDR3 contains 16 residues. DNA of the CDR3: TGTGCCAGCAGCCCGTACAGGGGGCGCGGGGCCGGGGAGCTGTTTTTT. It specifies CASSPYRGRGAGELFF.

This chain's CDR3 is CASSPTSLSGTDTQYF. For the CDR3, the DNA is TGCGCCAGCAGCCCCACCTCTCTCTCTGGCACAGATACGCAGTATTTT. The chain recombines TRBV5-1 with TRBJ2-3; D is unclear. The CDR3 spans 16 residues. Germline CDR1 and CDR2: SGHRS and YFSETQ. V dropped 4 bases and J dropped 1 base, with 16 bases sitting between them.

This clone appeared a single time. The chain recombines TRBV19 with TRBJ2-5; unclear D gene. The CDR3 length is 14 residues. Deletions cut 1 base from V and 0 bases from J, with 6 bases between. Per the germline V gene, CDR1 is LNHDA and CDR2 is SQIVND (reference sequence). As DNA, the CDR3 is TGTGCCAGTAGTATAGTTCCAGACCAAGAGACCCAGTACTTC. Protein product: CASSIVPDQETQYF.

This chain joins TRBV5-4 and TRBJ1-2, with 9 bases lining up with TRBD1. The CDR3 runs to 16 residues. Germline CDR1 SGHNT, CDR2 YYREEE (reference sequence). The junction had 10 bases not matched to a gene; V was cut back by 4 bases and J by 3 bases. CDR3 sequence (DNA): TGTGCCAGCAGCACTGACAGGGGGATGGGAGACTATGGCTACACCTTC. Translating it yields CASSTDRGMGDYGYTF.

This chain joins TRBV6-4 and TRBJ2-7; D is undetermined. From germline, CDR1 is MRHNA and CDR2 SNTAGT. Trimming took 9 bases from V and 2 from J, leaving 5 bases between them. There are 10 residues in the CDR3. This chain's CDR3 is CARTTYEQYF. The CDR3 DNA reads TGTGCCAGGACGACCTACGAGCAGTACTTC.

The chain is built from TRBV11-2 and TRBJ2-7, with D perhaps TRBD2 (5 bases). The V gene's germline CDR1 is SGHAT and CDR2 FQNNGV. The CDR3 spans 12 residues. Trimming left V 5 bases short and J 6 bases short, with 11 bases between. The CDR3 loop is CASSGRGAEQYF. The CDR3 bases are TGTGCCAGCAGCGGCCGGGGAGCCGAGCAGTACTTC.

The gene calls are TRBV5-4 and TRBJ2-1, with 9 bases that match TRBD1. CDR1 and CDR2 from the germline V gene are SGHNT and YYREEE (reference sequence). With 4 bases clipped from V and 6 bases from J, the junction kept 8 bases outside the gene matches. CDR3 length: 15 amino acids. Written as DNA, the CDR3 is TGTGCCAGCAGCCCGCGGACAGGGGAATTCAATGAGCAGTTCTTC. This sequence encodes CASSPRTGEFNEQFF.

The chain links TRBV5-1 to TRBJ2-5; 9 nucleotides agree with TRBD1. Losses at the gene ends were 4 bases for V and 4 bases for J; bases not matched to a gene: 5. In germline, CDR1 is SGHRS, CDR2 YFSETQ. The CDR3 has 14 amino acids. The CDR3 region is CASSPRQGGETQYF. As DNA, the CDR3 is TGCGCCAGCAGCCCCCGACAGGGGGGAGAGACCCAGTACTTC.

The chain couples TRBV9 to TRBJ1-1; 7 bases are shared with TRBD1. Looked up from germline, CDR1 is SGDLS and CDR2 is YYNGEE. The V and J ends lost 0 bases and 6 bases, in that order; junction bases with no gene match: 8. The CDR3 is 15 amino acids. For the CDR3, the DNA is TGTGCCAGCAGCGTAGCTCCACAGGGGCTCGCTGAAGCTTTCTTT. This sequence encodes CASSVAPQGLAEAFF.

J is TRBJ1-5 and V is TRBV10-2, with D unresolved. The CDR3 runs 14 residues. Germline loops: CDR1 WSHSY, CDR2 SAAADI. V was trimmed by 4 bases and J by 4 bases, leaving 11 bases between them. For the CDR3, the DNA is TGCGCCAGCAGTGTAACCTTTAGGAATCAGCCCCAGCATTTT. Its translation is CASSVTFRNQPQHF.

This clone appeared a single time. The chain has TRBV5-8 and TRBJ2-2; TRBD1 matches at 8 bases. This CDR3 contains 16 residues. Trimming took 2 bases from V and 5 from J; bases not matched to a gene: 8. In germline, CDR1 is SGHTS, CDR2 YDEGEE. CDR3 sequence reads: CASSFLARGRTGELFF. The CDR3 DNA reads TGTGCCAGCAGCTTTTTGGCCAGGGGGCGGACCGGGGAGCTGTTTTTT.

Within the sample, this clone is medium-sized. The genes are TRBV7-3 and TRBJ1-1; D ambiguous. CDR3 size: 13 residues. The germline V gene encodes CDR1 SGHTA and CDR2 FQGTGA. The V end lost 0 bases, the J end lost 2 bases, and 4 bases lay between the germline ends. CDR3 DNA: TGTGCCAGCAGCTTAACCTCCAACACTGAAGCTTTCTTT. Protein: CASSLTSNTEAFF.

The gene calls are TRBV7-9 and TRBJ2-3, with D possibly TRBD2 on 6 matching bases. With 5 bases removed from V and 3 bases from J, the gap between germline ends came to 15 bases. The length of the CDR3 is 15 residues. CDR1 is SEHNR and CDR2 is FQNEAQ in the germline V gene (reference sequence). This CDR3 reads CASSLRQGGTDTQYF. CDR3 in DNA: TGTGCCAGCAGCCTCCGGCAGGGAGGTACAGATACGCAGTATTTT.